The clone carrying this TCR beta chain was picked up many times. Its antigen is as yet unknown. The sample originates from a study of CD8 T cells in ankylosing spondylitis. Notes on the study in general: Blood from ankylosing spondylitis patients appeared to carry a characteristic roughly 8-variant TCR beta motif. Disease-associated clonotypes exhibited CD8+ identity and were relatively infrequent in peripheral blood. There was reportedly significant enrichment of clones that were disease-linked in matched ankylosing spondylitis synovial fluid.

TCR beta libraries were made by quantitative 5'-RACE with molecular barcodes. A single record per CDR3 protein comes from TCRdb applying MiXCR to the 5' RACE reads. The sample holds about 24,000 distinct CDR3 sequences; about 15% are singletons and the top ten take around 27%. Germline loops: CDR1 DFQATT, CDR2 SNEGSKA (reference sequence). The CDR3 sequence is 15 residues long. V lost 4 bases, J lost 1 base, and 7 bases stayed unmatched. The sequence derives from a male donor with ankylosing spondylitis or in good health (not recorded which). J is TRBJ2-1 and V is TRBV20-1, with 7 bases matching TRBD2. The source material was blood. Here the CDR3 reads CSANSPGGSYNEQFF. The CDR3 DNA sequence: TGCAGTGCTAACTCCCCCGGGGGGTCCTACAATGAGCAGTTCTTC.